This TCR beta chain comes out of a study of T-cell reconstitution after alpha-beta-depleted transplantation in children. Per the germline V gene, CDR1 is LGHNA and CDR2 is YSLEER. The ends were cut back, 0 bases at V and 7 bases at J, with 14 bases in the middle. The CDR3 is 15 residues long. This clonotype was detected ten times or more. Unique molecular identifiers were incorporated into the prepared TCRbeta library. TCRdb independently ran MiXCR on the PCR reads; one entry per CDR3 protein. Of 490,000 or so distinct CDR3 sequences listed, about an eighth are singletons. Sequencing was performed on PBMCs from the stem cell graft donor, taken from the stem cell graft. The chain recombines TRBV4-3 with TRBJ2-3, with D unclear. This TCR was sampled from a human donor who donated a stem cell graft to a child with combined immunodeficiency. The CDR3 DNA follows: TGCGCCAGCAGCCAAGATCGAGATCTCACGTATACGCAGTATTTT. Amino acid sequence: CASSQDRDLTYTQYF.